This T cell receptor (beta chain) derives from a study of blood T cell repertoires in COVID-19. Study-level information: Samples representing acute and convalescent COVID-19 were sourced from the United States, Italy and Spain. PBMCs, B-cell-depleted T cells, or T cells were the source of the cDNA or gDNA that made up the material.

This clone has just a few counts. Authors' methods: Estimation of nucleated cell counts relied on the amplification of reference gene primers. Some clones are missing from TCRdb's copy, which holds only in-frame ones; the method was immunoSEQ multiplex PCR. D and trimming come from the DNA, and the V and J calls and clone size come from that table. The sample yields under 300,000 clones, approximately 86% seen once. V was trimmed by 2 bases and J by 14 bases, leaving 15 bases between them. The CDR3 spans 12 residues. CDR1 and CDR2 from the germline V gene are SGHTS and YDEGEE. The origin of this receptor is a man aged 60 to 69 who had recovered from COVID-19. The sequenced sample was peripheral blood. The V call is TRBV5-8, the J call TRBJ2-3; D possibly corresponds to TRBD1 (5 bases). The CDR3 sequence is CASSFSTRTRYF. Here the CDR3 DNA reads TGTGCCAGCAGCTTTTCGACCCGGACACGGTATTTT.